This T cell receptor beta chain originates from a study of T cell changes during pregnancy in multiple sclerosis. V dropped 6 bases and J dropped 8; count of bases not matched to a gene: 10. The CDR3 totals 13 residues. Germline V gene sequence: CDR1 SGDLS, CDR2 YYNGEE. Here immunoSEQ multiplex PCR was the method, and the copy in TCRdb shows in-frame clones only, minus some. The sample lists 50,000 to 80,000 clones; 91% were seen once. The material was CD8+ T cells from peripheral blood mononuclear cells, obtained before pregnancy. The clonotype originates from a female donor with multiple sclerosis, enrolled in a pregnancy study. The chain recombines TRBV9 with TRBJ1-2, with 7 bases fitting TRBD1. The CDR3 reads CASTLGQREGYTF. Written as DNA, the CDR3 is TGTGCCAGCACCCTGGGACAGAGGGAGGGCTACACCTTC.